Here is one TCR beta chain with its context. Antigen unknown. Time point in this sample: baseline, week 1 (first vaccination visit). Specified treatment: pre-vaccination baseline after standard-of-care therapy. V was pared by 4 bases and J by 1 base, with 12 bases between. This CDR3 region has 15 residues. The germline CDR1 and CDR2 sequences are SGHDT and YYEEEE. Measured with immunoSEQ multiplex PCR; TCRdb has only the in-frame clones, and not every one. This sample has fewer than 65,000 clones, with approximately 80% found just once. These data are taken from a study of a mutant IDH1 vaccine in newly diagnosed glioma. Study-level information: Of treated patients, around 60% were men and about 38% women, averaging around 40 years. Previous care, which was radiotherapy, temozolomide, or both, most often involved both. Findings and limits, study-wide: The authors found pseudoprogression apparently unrelated to changes in top peripheral T cell clonotypes.

The chain couples TRBV5-6 to TRBJ2-1; maybe TRBD2 (6 bases). Sequencing was performed on PBMCs, taken from a glioma patient treated with radiotherapy, temozolomide or both. This TCR was recovered from a woman aged 40 to 50 with glioma. CDR3 in DNA: TGTGCCAGCAGCCCCCAGGGACTTTCCTACAATGAGCAGTTCTTC. The encoded protein is CASSPQGLSYNEQFF.